This T cell receptor beta chain was retrieved from a study of long-term antiretroviral therapy in people with HIV. A v3.0 immunoSEQ assay was performed at survey level. Clones were read by immunoSEQ multiplex PCR, and TCRdb kept only the in-frame ones, dropping some. The sample has more than 20,000 clones; approximately 81% are singletons. By proportion, this clone is medium-sized. The CDR3 has 15 residues. Germline loops: CDR1 SGHAT, CDR2 FQNNGV. V trimming: 1 base; J trimming: 3 bases; junction bases outside the gene matches: 4. This material consisted of unsorted PBMCs, taken 1.9 years after starting antiretroviral therapy. This rearrangement joins TRBV11-2 to TRBJ2-7; TRBD1 agrees at 9 bases. The sequence came from a woman in her forties or fifties with HIV. CDR3: CASSLGGGQGYEQYF. The CDR3 nucleotides are TGTGCCAGCAGCTTAGGGGGGGGACAGGGCTACGAGCAGTACTTC.